Listed below are T cell receptor beta chains from one sample, sequenced in a study of OX40 agonist ivuxolimab in advanced cancers. Clones were read by immunoSEQ multiplex PCR, and TCRdb kept only the in-frame ones, dropping some. Seen here are about 82,000 clones, approximately 92% observed once, and the top ten hold around 0.65%. This sample comprised CD4+ or CD8+ T cells sorted from blood, obtained in a trial of the OX40 agonist ivuxolimab. The receptors were gathered from an adult with an advanced solid tumor such as melanoma, head and neck, liver or kidney cancer. Both conserved end residues are part of each CDR3. The D gene is left open where the match is weak. The size of a clone is reported for some rows only, either as once, few or many, or as a class for expanded clones.

>-|14|TRBV27|-|TRBJ2-7
TGTGCCAGCAGTTTTTGGGGGTCCGGATACGAGCAGTACTTC
CASSFWGSGYEQYF
>-|12|TRBV27|-|TRBJ1-2
TGTGCCAGCGGCTCGAGGGGATATGGCTACACCTTC
CASGSRGYGYTF
>-|15|TRBV7-2|-|TRBJ2-6
TGTGCCAGCAGCTTAGTCGGATCTGGGGCCAACGTCCTGACTTTC
CASSLVGSGANVLTF
>-|15|TRBV18|once|TRBJ1-1
TGTGCCAGCTCACCGTCGAGGGGAAGGGGTCCTGAAGCTTTCTTT
CASSPSRGRGPEAFF
>-|16|TRBV11-2|-|TRBJ2-1
TGTGCCAGCAGCTTAGACGACGTCGGGGGTACCAATGAGCAGTTCTTC
CASSLDDVGGTNEQFF
>-|13|TRBV18|few|TRBJ1-1
TGTGCCAGCTCACCCGGGCAGAACACTGAAGCTTTCTTT
CASSPGQNTEAFF
>-|14|TRBV6-6|-|TRBJ2-4
TGTGCCAGCTGCGACGCTGTAGCCAAAAACATTCAGTACTTC
CASCDAVAKNIQYF
>-|14|TRBV10-1|-|TRBJ1-4
TGCGCCAGCAGTGAGGGGGGAACTAATGAAAAACTGTTTTTT
CASSEGGTNEKLFF
>TRBD1|15|TRBV5-1|-|TRBJ1-6
TGCGCCAGCAGCTCTGGACAGGGTTTCAATTCACCCCTCCACTTT
CASSSGQGFNSPLHF
>-|15|TRBV19|-|TRBJ2-7
TGTGCCAGCCGTCTCCGGACGGGAAGCTCCTACGAGCAGTACTTC
CASRLRTGSSYEQYF
>TRBD2|16|TRBV19|-|TRBJ2-2
TGTGCCAGTAGTTCGGCGGGAGGCGGGGCCGCCGGGGAGCTGTTTTTT
CASSSAGGGAAGELFF
>-|17|TRBV1|-|TRBJ2-1
TGCACCAGCAGCCTCCCCGCCCAGCGGGAGGGGAGCAATGAGCAGTTCTTC
CTSSLPAQREGSNEQFF
>-|14|TRBV5-8|-|TRBJ1-4
TGTGCCAGCAGCGCGGGACTGAATAATGAAAAACTGTTTTTT
CASSAGLNNEKLFF
>TRBD1|12|TRBV7-9|-|TRBJ1-1
TGTGCCAGCAGCGGACAGGGGGGTGAAGCTTTCTTT
CASSGQGGEAFF
>TRBD1|15|TRBV10-3|-|TRBJ2-7
TGTGCCATCAGTCTTTCCGGGACAGGGGGCTACGAGCAGTACTTC
CAISLSGTGGYEQYF
>-|13|TRBV6-1|-|TRBJ2-7
TGTGCCAGCAGTGAAAGTGCCCTACAGGCTAAGTACTTC
CASSESALQAKYF